One sample yielded the 20 T cell receptor beta chains listed below, sequenced in a study of T cells expressing NK-cell markers (dated by TCRdb to between 2020 and 2021). The library was built by means of 5' RACE. The run used an Illumina HiSeq 2000. Following reprocessing of the reads by TCRdb, the data hold one row per CDR3 protein sequence and no DNA is available. The data table for this sample lists 550,000 or so distinct CDR3 sequences. About 3.6% of the sample belongs to the ten largest clones. Sequenced input: blood T cells: a sorted CD56 or NKG2C T cell subset, CD4+ or CD8+ T cells, or bulk PBMC T cells (not recorded which). The receptors originated from a man aged 18-30 years in good health. Donor details come from another sample of the same person, matched by shared clones.

CDR3 residues: CASSKEGTGAIGVSYNEQFF. The chain is built from TRBV21-1 and TRBJ2-1; the TCRdb call, TRBD1, lacks DNA for checking. TRBV21-1 is termed a pseudogene. The CDR3 contains 20 residues.

The chain is built from TRBV10-2 and TRBJ2-1; the TCRdb call, TRBD2, lacks DNA for checking. Germline CDR1 is WSHSY and CDR2 is SAAADI. The CDR3 consists of 14 residues. CDR3 loop: CASRAAGFDNEQFF.

V is TRBV2 and J is TRBJ1-1; TCRdb proposes TRBD1, but this gene call is untestable without DNA. The CDR3 has 17 amino acids. In germline, CDR1 is SNHLY, CDR2 FYNNEI. CDR3 region: CASSQRTGLLMNTEAFF.

This rearrangement joins TRBV7-3 to TRBJ2-3; TCRdb returns TRBD2, unconfirmable since there is no DNA. The CDR3 runs 14 residues. Per the germline V gene, CDR1 is SGHTA and CDR2 is FQGTGA. This CDR3 reads CASSFGGVTDTQYF.

This sequence joins TRBV29-1 and TRBJ2-2. Germline V lookup: CDR1 SQVTM, CDR2 ANQGSEA. This CDR3 comprises 14 residues. The CDR3: CSVDFQTNTGELFF.

CDR3 loop: CAISRDKETQYF. The V gene is TRBV10-3, the J gene TRBJ2-5. The germline gives CDR1 ENHRY, CDR2 SYGVKD. The CDR3 contains 12 residues.

The chain joins TRBV21-1 to TRBJ2-5; TCRdb returns TRBD1, unconfirmable since there is no DNA. TRBV21-1 is reported as a pseudogene. The CDR3 length is 17 residues. The CDR3 here is CASSNGPDRGHQETQYF.

J is TRBJ2-1 and V is TRBV7-8; TCRdb lists TRBD2, though no DNA is available to test this call. The CDR3 spans 15 residues. Looked up from germline, CDR1 is SGHVS and CDR2 is FQNEAQ. CDR3 residues: CASSSLGTTVNEQFF.

The chain links TRBV27 to TRBJ2-1; TCRdb's D gene call, TRBD2, goes unchecked for lack of DNA. The CDR3 is 16 amino acids. Germline assignment: CDR1 MNHEY and CDR2 SMNVEV (reference sequence). This CDR3 reads CASSSPFRASGRILFF.

The genes are TRBV12-3 or TRBV12-4 and TRBJ2-3; TCRdb calls TRBD2, which cannot be checked without DNA. This CDR3 contains 16 residues. The CDR3 here is CASSKGTSGATDTQYF.

This sequence joins TRBV6-1 and TRBJ2-1; TCRdb's D call, TRBD2, is unchecked because there is no DNA. The CDR3 spans 18 residues. Germline CDR1 is MNHNS and CDR2 is SASEGT. The CDR3: CASSAGTSGGGFYNEQFF.

V is TRBV7-9 and J is TRBJ2-1; TCRdb calls TRBD1, which cannot be checked without DNA. The V gene's germline CDR1 is SEHNR and CDR2 FQNEAQ (reference sequence). This CDR3 comprises 15 residues. CDR3: CASSFHDIGGNEQFF.

V is TRBV11-2 and J is TRBJ2-3; TCRdb gives TRBD1 as the D gene, but with no DNA this cannot be confirmed. This CDR3 has 14 residues. CDR1 and CDR2 (germline): SGHAT, FQNNGV. The CDR3 sequence: CASSLAVGRDTQYF.

The chain is built from TRBV19 and TRBJ2-5; TCRdb's D call of TRBD1 is untestable without DNA. Germline assignment: CDR1 LNHDA and CDR2 SQIVND (reference sequence). The CDR3 consists of 13 residues. CDR3 region: CASFGGVGETQYF. Full variable domain (outside the CDR3, taken from reference TRBV19 and TRBJ2-5): DGGITQSPKYLFRKEGQNVTLSCEQNLNHDAMYWYRQDPGQGLRLIYYSQIVNDFQKGDIAEGYSVSREKKESFPLTVTSAQKNPTAFYLCASFGGVGETQYFGPGTRLLVL.

The chain uses TRBV7-9 and TRBJ2-3; TCRdb's D call of TRBD2 is untestable without DNA. CDR1 SEHNR and CDR2 FQNEAQ come from the germline V gene (reference sequence). The CDR3 is made up of 17 amino acids. The CDR3 region is CASSWEGPRFETDTQYF.

The chain combines TRBV5-4 with TRBJ2-7; with no DNA, the TCRdb D assignment of TRBD1 cannot be verified. The CDR3 totals 14 residues. Germline V gene data show CDR1 as SGHNT and CDR2 as YYREEE (reference sequence). The CDR3 loop is CASSLNRGKGEQYF. The full variable domain, rest sourced from reference TRBV5-4 and TRBJ2-7, is ETGVTQSPTHLIKTRGQQVTLRCSSQSGHNTVSWYQQALGQGPQFIFQYYREEENGRGNFPPRFSGLQFPNYSSELNVNALELDDSALYLCASSLNRGKGEQYFGPGTRLTVT.

The chain joins TRBV9 to TRBJ2-3; no DNA is available, so the TRBD1 call from TCRdb remains unchecked. CDR1 and CDR2 from the germline V gene are SGDLS and YYNGEE. The CDR3 spans 15 residues. CDR3 loop: CASSDQGARTDTQYF.

The gene calls are TRBV12-3 or TRBV12-4 and TRBJ2-3. This CDR3 has 16 residues. The CDR3 here is CASSLFVQSSTDTQYF.

The V gene is TRBV7-3, the J gene TRBJ2-1; TCRdb names TRBD1, which stays unverified in the absence of DNA. The CDR3 is 13 residues long. CDR1 and CDR2 (germline): SGHTA, FQGTGA. This CDR3 reads CASSPGVDNEQFF. The full variable domain, rest sourced from reference TRBV7-3 and TRBJ2-1, is GAGVSQTPSNKVTEKGKYVELRCDPISGHTALYWYRQSLGQGPEFLIYFQGTGAADDSGLPNDRFFAVRPEGSVSTLKIQRTERGDSAVYLCASSPGVDNEQFFGPGTRLTVL.

The chain couples TRBV7-9 to TRBJ2-1. This CDR3 has 17 residues. CDR1 is SEHNR and CDR2 is FQNEAQ in the germline V gene (reference sequence). CDR3: CASSLFRSGSSYNEQFF.